The table lists the clone carrying this TCR beta chain with a few counts. The antigen remains unidentified. Trimming pared 2 bases from V and 2 bases from J, leaving 10 bases between. This CDR3 is 13 amino acids long. Germline V gives CDR1 DFQATT, CDR2 SNEGSKA (reference sequence). The data belong to a study of regulatory T cells in long-lasting Graves disease. Study-wide findings and caveats: Comparison showed that persistent patients shared more public clonotypes (about 3,000) than new patients (nearly 1,000).

Noted time point: newly diagnosed GD, antithyroid drugs for less than 3 months. The TCR library used RNA extracted from PBMCs. It was by American Thyroid Association guidelines that Graves' disease was diagnosed. Peripheral blood, at 7.5 to 9 milliliters, went into EDTA tubes. Building of the TCR beta libraries involved iRepertoire HTBI primers and Arm-PCR of CDR3 regions. TCRdb redid the calling of the multiplex PCR reads with MiXCR, one entry per CDR3 protein. The sample has about 440,000 distinct CDR3 sequences, over 15% seen once. The sample was also reused in another study, on T cells in Graves' hyperthyroidism and ophthalmopathy.

The sequence was obtained from a young woman with Graves disease. The V and J genes are TRBV20-1 and TRBJ2-7, with D maybe TRBD2 (5 bases). Sequenced here: peripheral blood mononuclear cells (PBMCs), sampled at new diagnosis, from a patient treated with antithyroid drugs. CDR3 DNA sequence: TGCAGTGCTAGAATCGACGGGACCTACGAGCAGTACTTC. It yields the protein CSARIDGTYEQYF.